Below, 8 T cell receptor beta chains from the same sample are listed, as sequenced in a study of cytomegalovirus exposure and HLA in healthy donors. Primers included in the PCR were 60 Vbeta and 13 Jbeta primers. The table came from immunoSEQ multiplex PCR; TCRdb's copy has only in-frame clones and leaves some out. The profile covers about 140,000 clones, with roughly 79% appearing a single time and more than 0.95% taken by the ten largest. The sequenced material came from PBMCs. Receptor source: a man aged 18 to 29 in good health and CMV-seronegative.

The genes are TRBV11-1 and TRBJ2-7; possible D gene TRBD1, 5 bases. The CDR3 has 12 amino acids. Trimming took off 2 bases at V and 4 bases at J, with 6 bases between the two ends. CDR1 SGHAT and CDR2 FQDESV come from the germline V gene (reference sequence). CDR3 nucleotide sequence: TGTGCCAGCAGCTTACAGGGATACGAGCAGTACTTC. It is translated as CASSLQGYEQYF.

This clone occurred a few times. This chain links TRBV6-1 with TRBJ2-3; no reliable D call. The V gene lost 4 bases and the J gene lost 0 bases, with 11 bases spanning the gap. The V gene's germline CDR1 is MNHNS and CDR2 SASEGT. There are 15 residues in the CDR3. This CDR3 is CASSGLVGSTDTQYF. DNA for the CDR3: TGTGCCAGCAGTGGTCTTGTTGGCAGCACAGATACGCAGTATTTT.

This sequence joins TRBV27 and TRBJ2-1; D is unresolved. This CDR3 spans 13 amino acids. The V gene lost 8 bases and the J gene lost 7 bases, with 15 bases spanning the gap. Looked up from germline, CDR1 is MNHEY and CDR2 is SMNVEV (reference sequence). As DNA, the CDR3 is TGTGCCAGCCGCCTCGTACCGAGTAATGAGCAGTTCTTC. Protein: CASRLVPSNEQFF.

The chain carries TRBV6-5 and TRBJ1-2; TRBD1 agrees at 10 bases. This CDR3 region has 13 residues. CDR1 MNHEY and CDR2 SVGAGI come from the germline V gene. J lost 7 bases, V lost 4 bases, and 3 bases had no gene match. In DNA, the CDR3 is TGTGCCAGCAGTTCCTGGACAGGGGGTGGCTACACCTTC. Translated, it gives CASSSWTGGGYTF.

CDR3 in amino acids: CASKVIGPTGTQYF. The CDR3 DNA is TGTGCCAGCAAAGTGATAGGGCCCACAGGGACCCAGTACTTC. V is TRBV2 and J is TRBJ2-5; D perhaps matches TRBD1 (5 bases). The CDR3 is 14 amino acids. Trimming shortened V by 7 bases and J by 7 bases, and 19 bases separated the two germline ends. Per the germline V gene, CDR1 is SNHLY and CDR2 is FYNNEI.

This clone was detected once. The chain joins TRBV29-1 to TRBJ1-2; possible D gene TRBD1, 6 bases. The CDR3 consists of 14 residues. The germline V gene has CDR1 SQVTM and CDR2 ANQGSEA. Trimming cost V 3 bases and J 4 bases, with 15 bases left between them. The CDR3: CSVDSSGVGYGYTF. CDR3 DNA: TGCAGCGTTGACTCCTCAGGGGTGGGCTATGGCTACACCTTC.

The chain is built from TRBV5-1 and TRBJ1-1; D may be TRBD1 (5 bases). Trimming pared 3 bases from V and 4 bases from J, leaving 13 bases between. The germline CDR1 and CDR2 sequences are SGHRS and YFSETQ. CDR3 size: 14 residues. CDR3 amino acids: CASSSGAGGTEAFF. The CDR3 bases are TGCGCCAGCAGCTCTGGAGCGGGGGGCACTGAAGCTTTCTTT. The whole variable domain, remainder taken from reference TRBV5-1 and TRBJ1-1, is KAGVTQTPRYLIKTRGQQVTLSCSPISGHRSVSWYQQTPGQGLQFLFEYFSETQRNKGNFPGRFSGRQFSNSRSEMNVSTLELGDSALYLCASSSGAGGTEAFFGQGTRLTVV.

V is TRBV10-3 and J is TRBJ1-2, with D possibly TRBD1 on 5 matching bases. Germline assignment: CDR1 ENHRY and CDR2 SYGVKD. Trimming took 3 bases from V and 4 from J, leaving 12 bases between them. The CDR3 totals 14 residues. The CDR3 loop reads CAISEVTVTYGYTF. DNA for the CDR3: TGTGCCATCAGTGAAGTGACAGTTACCTATGGCTACACCTTC.